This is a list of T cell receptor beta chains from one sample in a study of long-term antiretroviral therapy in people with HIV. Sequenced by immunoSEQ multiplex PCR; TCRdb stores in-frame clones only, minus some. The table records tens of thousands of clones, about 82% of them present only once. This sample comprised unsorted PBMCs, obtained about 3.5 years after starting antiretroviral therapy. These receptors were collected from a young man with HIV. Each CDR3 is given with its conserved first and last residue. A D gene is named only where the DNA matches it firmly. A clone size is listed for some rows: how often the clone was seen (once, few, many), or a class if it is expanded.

cdr3_aa: CASSVQGSTENTIYF
cdr3_nt: TGTGCCAGCAGCGTACAGGGTTCAACGGAAAACACCATATATTTT
j_call: TRBJ1-3
v_call: TRBV7-9
clone_size: -
d_call: -

cdr3_aa: CASSLGLGYTF
cdr3_nt: TGTGCCAGCAGTTTGGGGTTAGGCTACACCTTC
j_call: TRBJ1-2
v_call: TRBV28
clone_size: few
d_call: -

cdr3_aa: CASSWTGIYEQYF
cdr3_nt: TGTGCCAGCAGTTGGACGGGGATCTACGAGCAGTACTTC
j_call: TRBJ2-7
v_call: TRBV28
clone_size: -
d_call: -

cdr3_aa: CASSFGYEQYF
cdr3_nt: TGTGCCAGCAGTTTCGGATACGAGCAGTACTTC
j_call: TRBJ2-7
v_call: TRBV6-5
clone_size: few
d_call: -

cdr3_aa: CASSPPGHGNSNTEAFF
cdr3_nt: TGTGCCAGCTCACCACCGGGACACGGAAACTCGAACACTGAAGCTTTCTTT
j_call: TRBJ1-1
v_call: TRBV18
clone_size: -
d_call: -

cdr3_aa: CASSLGWGDTEAFF
cdr3_nt: TGTGCCAGCAGCTTAGGCTGGGGGGACACTGAAGCTTTCTTT
j_call: TRBJ1-1
v_call: TRBV7-9
clone_size: -
d_call: -

cdr3_aa: CASSLLGGDRAQHF
cdr3_nt: TGTGCCAGCAGTTTGCTTGGGGGCGATAGAGCCCAGCATTTT
j_call: TRBJ1-5
v_call: TRBV28
clone_size: -
d_call: -

cdr3_aa: CASSLWGTDEQYF
cdr3_nt: TGTGCCAGCAGCTTGTGGGGGACTGACGAGCAGTACTTC
j_call: TRBJ2-7
v_call: TRBV5-8
clone_size: once
d_call: -

cdr3_aa: CASSPGRPAPELTEQYF
cdr3_nt: TGTGCCAGCTCACCCGGACGGCCCGCACCGGAGCTTACCGAGCAGTACTTC
j_call: TRBJ2-7
v_call: TRBV18
clone_size: -
d_call: -

cdr3_aa: CASSIDLSRPSDTQYF
cdr3_nt: TGTGCCAGTAGTATAGATCTGTCCAGACCGAGCGATACGCAGTATTTT
j_call: TRBJ2-3
v_call: TRBV19
clone_size: -
d_call: -

cdr3_aa: CASSPRVREGTYEQYF
cdr3_nt: TGTGCCAGCTCACCACGAGTGAGAGAGGGGACTTACGAGCAGTACTTC
j_call: TRBJ2-7
v_call: TRBV18
clone_size: -
d_call: -

cdr3_aa: CAISGGPGNTIYF
cdr3_nt: TGTGCCATCTCAGGCGGCCCTGGAAACACCATATATTTT
j_call: TRBJ1-3
v_call: TRBV15
clone_size: -
d_call: -

cdr3_aa: CASSPNTGVGEQYF
cdr3_nt: TGTGCCAGCAGCCCAAATACAGGGGTTGGCGAGCAGTACTTC
j_call: TRBJ2-7
v_call: TRBV7-6
clone_size: -
d_call: TRBD1

cdr3_aa: CASSYRDRDEAFF
cdr3_nt: TGCGCCAGCAGCTACCGGGACAGGGATGAAGCTTTCTTT
j_call: TRBJ1-1
v_call: TRBV4-1
clone_size: -
d_call: TRBD1

cdr3_aa: CASSKEGGVGTEAFF
cdr3_nt: TGTGCCAGCAGTAAAGAGGGGGGGGTGGGCACTGAAGCTTTCTTT
j_call: TRBJ1-1
v_call: TRBV9
clone_size: -
d_call: -

cdr3_aa: CASSSRGGGLETQYF
cdr3_nt: TGTGCCAGCAGCTCACGCGGCGGGGGATTGGAGACCCAGTACTTC
j_call: TRBJ2-5
v_call: TRBV13
clone_size: -
d_call: TRBD2

cdr3_aa: CASSTRDRGSYGYTF
cdr3_nt: TGTGCCAGCAGCACAAGAGACAGGGGTTCATATGGCTACACCTTC
j_call: TRBJ1-2
v_call: TRBV7-9
clone_size: -
d_call: TRBD1

cdr3_aa: CAISGTGGTEAFF
cdr3_nt: TGTGCCATCAGTGGGACAGGGGGCACTGAAGCTTTCTTT
j_call: TRBJ1-1
v_call: TRBV10-3
clone_size: -
d_call: TRBD1

cdr3_aa: CASSLASESSYEQYF
cdr3_nt: TGTGCCAGCAGCTTGGCGTCAGAGAGCTCCTACGAGCAGTACTTC
j_call: TRBJ2-7
v_call: TRBV5-5
clone_size: -
d_call: -

cdr3_aa: CASRVGNEQFF
cdr3_nt: TGTGCCAGTAGAGTTGGTAATGAGCAGTTCTTC
j_call: TRBJ2-1
v_call: TRBV19
clone_size: -
d_call: -

cdr3_aa: CASSRRRGREQYF
cdr3_nt: TGTGCCAGCAGCAGAAGACGGGGACGAGAGCAGTACTTC
j_call: TRBJ2-7
v_call: TRBV7-9
clone_size: few
d_call: -

cdr3_aa: CASSPGTGGIGNTIYF
cdr3_nt: TGTGCCAGCAGCCCCGGGACAGGGGGCATTGGAAACACCATATATTTT
j_call: TRBJ1-3
v_call: TRBV7-9
clone_size: few
d_call: TRBD1

cdr3_aa: CASSSWPSEGNTIYF
cdr3_nt: TGCGCCAGCAGCTCCTGGCCCTCCGAGGGAAACACCATATATTTT
j_call: TRBJ1-3
v_call: TRBV5-1
clone_size: few
d_call: -

cdr3_aa: CASSDSVTSGTVLTGELFF
cdr3_nt: TGTGCCAGCAGTGATAGTGTTACTAGCGGGACTGTGCTCACCGGGGAGCTGTTTTTT
j_call: TRBJ2-2
v_call: TRBV2
clone_size: -
d_call: TRBD2